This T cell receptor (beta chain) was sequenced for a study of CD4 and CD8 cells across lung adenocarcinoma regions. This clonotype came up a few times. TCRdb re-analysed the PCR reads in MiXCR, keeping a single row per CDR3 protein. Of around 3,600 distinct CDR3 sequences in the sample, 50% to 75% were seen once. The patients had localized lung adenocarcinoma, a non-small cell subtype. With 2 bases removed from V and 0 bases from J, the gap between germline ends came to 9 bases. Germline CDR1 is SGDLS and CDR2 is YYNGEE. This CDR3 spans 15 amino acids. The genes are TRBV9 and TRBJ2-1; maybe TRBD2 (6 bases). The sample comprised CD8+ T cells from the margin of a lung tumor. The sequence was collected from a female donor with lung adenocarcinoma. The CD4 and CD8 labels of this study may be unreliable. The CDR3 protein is CASSVVGSSYNEQFF. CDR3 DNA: TGTGCCAGCAGCGTGGTCGGGAGCTCCTACAATGAGCAGTTCTTC.